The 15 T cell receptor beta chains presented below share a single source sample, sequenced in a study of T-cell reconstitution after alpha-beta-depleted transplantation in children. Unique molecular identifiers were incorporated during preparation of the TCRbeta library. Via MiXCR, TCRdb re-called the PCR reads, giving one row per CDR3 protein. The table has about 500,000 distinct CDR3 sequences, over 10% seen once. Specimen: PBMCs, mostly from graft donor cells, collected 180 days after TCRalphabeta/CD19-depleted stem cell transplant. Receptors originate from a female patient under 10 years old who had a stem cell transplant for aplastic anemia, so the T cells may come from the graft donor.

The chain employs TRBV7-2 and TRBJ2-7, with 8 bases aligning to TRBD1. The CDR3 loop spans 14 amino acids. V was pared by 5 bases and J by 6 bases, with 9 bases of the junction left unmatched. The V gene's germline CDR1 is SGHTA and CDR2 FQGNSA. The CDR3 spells CASSAGQEFSEQYF. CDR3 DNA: TGTGCCAGCAGCGCGGGACAGGAATTCTCCGAGCAGTACTTC.

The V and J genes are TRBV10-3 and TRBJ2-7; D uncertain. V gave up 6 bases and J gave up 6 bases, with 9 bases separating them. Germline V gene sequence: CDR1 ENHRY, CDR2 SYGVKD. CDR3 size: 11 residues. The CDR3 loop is CAIRKDGEQYF. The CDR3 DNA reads TGTGCCATCAGAAAGGACGGCGAGCAGTACTTC.

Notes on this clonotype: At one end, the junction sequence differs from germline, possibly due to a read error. DNA of the CDR3: TGCTGTGCTAGAGATGAAGCGAGAGGAGAAGGGGTCAATGAGCAGTTCTTC. Translated, it gives CCARDEARGEGVNEQFF. The V and J genes are TRBV20-1 and TRBJ2-1; a weak D match, TRBD1 (5 bases). The germline CDR1 and CDR2 sequences are DFQATT and SNEGSKA (reference sequence). The CDR3 has 17 residues.

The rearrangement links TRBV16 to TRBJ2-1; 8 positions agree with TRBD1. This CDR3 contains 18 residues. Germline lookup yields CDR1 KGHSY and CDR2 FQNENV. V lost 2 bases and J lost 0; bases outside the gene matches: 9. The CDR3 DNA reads TGTGCCAGCAGCCAAGCCGGACAGGGTCCCAGCTCCTACAATGAGCAGTTCTTC. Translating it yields CASSQAGQGPSSYNEQFF.

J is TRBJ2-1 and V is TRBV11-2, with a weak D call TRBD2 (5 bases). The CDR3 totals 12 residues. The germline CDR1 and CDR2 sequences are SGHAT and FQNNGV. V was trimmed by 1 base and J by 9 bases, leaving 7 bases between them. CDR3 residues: CASSLGLIEQFF. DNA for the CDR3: TGTGCCAGCAGCTTAGGACTAATTGAGCAGTTCTTC. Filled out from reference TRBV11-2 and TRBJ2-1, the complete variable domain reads EAGVAQSPRYKIIEKRQSVAFWCNPISGHATLYWYQQILGQGPKLLIQFQNNGVVDDSQLPKDRFSAERLKGVDSTLKIQPAKLEDSAVYLCASSLGLIEQFFGPGTRLTVL.

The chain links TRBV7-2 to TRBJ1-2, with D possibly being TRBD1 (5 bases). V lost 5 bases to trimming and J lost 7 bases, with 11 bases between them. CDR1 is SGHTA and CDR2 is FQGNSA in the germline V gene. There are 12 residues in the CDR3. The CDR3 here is CASSVPGGGYTF. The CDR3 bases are TGTGCCAGCAGCGTCCCGGGGGGTGGCTACACCTTC.

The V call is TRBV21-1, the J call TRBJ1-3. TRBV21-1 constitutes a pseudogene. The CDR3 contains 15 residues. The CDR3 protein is CASSKAVQVGNTIYF. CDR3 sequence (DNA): TGTGCCAGCAGCAAAGCTGTCCAAGTCGGAAACACCATATATTTT.

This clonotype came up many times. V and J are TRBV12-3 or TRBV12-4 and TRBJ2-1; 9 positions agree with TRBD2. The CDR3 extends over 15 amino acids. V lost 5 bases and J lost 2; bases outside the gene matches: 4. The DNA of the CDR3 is TGTGCCAGCAGTCAGACTAGCGGTACCTACAATGAGCAGTTCTTC. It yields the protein CASSQTSGTYNEQFF.

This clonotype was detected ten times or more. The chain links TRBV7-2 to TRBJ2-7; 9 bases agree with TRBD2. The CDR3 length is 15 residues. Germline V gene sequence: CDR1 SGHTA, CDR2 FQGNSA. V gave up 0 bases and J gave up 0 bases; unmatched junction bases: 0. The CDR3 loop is CASSLASGSSYEQYF. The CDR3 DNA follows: TGTGCCAGCAGCTTAGCTAGCGGGAGCTCCTACGAGCAGTACTTC.

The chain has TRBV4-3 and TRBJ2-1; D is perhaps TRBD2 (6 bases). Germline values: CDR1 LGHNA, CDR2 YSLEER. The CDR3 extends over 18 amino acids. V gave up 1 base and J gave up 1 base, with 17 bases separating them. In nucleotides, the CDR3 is TGCGCCAGCAGCCAAGGTGATATCGGGAGTGGATCCTACAATGAGCAGTTCTTC. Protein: CASSQGDIGSGSYNEQFF.

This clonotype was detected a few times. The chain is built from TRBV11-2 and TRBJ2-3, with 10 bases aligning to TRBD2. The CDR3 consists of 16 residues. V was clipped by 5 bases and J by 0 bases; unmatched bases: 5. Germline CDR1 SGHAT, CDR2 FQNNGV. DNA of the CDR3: TGTGCCAGCAGCCGACTAGCGGGCGCTAGCACAGATACGCAGTATTTT. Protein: CASSRLAGASTDTQYF.

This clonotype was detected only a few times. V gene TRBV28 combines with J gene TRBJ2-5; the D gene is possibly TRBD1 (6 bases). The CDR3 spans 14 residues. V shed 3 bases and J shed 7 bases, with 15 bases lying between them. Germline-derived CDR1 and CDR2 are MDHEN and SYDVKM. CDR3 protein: CASSFDRSWGTQYF. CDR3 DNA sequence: TGTGCCAGCAGTTTTGACAGGTCTTGGGGGACCCAGTACTTC.

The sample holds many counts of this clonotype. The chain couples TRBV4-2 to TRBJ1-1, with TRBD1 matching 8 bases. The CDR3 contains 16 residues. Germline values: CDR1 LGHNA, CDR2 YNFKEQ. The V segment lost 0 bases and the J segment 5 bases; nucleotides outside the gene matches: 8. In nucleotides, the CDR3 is TGTGCCAGCAGCCAAGATCTCCCAGGGGGCAGGACTGAAGCTTTCTTT. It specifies CASSQDLPGGRTEAFF.

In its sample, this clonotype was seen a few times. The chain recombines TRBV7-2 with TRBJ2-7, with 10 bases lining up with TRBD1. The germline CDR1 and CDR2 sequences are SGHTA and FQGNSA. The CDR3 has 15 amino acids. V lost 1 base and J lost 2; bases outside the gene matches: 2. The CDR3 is CASSLGGTGAYEQYV. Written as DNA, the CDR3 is TGTGCCAGCAGCTTAGGTGGGACAGGGGCCTACGAGCAGTACGTC.

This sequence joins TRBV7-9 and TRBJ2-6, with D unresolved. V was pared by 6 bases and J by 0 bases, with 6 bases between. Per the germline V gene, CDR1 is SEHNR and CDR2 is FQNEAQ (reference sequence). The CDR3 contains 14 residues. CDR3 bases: TGTGCCAGCAGTGAGGTCTCTGGGGCCAACGTCCTGACTTTC. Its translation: CASSEVSGANVLTF.